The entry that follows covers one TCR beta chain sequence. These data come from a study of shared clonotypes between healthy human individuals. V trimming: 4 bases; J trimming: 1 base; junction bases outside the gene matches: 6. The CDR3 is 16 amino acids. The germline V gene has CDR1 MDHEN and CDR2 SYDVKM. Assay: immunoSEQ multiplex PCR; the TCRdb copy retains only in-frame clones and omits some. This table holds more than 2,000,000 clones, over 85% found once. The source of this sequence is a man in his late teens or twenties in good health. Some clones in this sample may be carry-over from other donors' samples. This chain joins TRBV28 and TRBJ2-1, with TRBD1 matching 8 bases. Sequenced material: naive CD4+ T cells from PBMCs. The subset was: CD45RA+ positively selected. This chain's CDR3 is CASSYQGARSYNEQFF. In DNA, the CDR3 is TGTGCCAGCAGTTACCAGGGGGCGAGGTCCTACAATGAGCAGTTCTTC.